This T cell receptor (beta chain) was retrieved from a study of blood T cell repertoires in COVID-19 (dated by TCRdb to 2018 to 2020). Background for the entire study: Samples covering the acute and convalescent phases of COVID-19 were provided by collaborators in the United States, Italy and Spain. Subjects who had been exposed to COVID-19, were actively infected with it, or had recovered from it provided the deeply sampled blood TCRbeta repertoires that made up the dataset. The repertoires were made available in a free public database intended to serve as a resource for research on the immune response to SARS-CoV-2. Where available, HLA class I and class II types were obtained from metadata supplied by the sample provider rather than from assay-based typing. A de-identified subject ID, COVID-19 status, age in years and sex were almost always included in the sample metadata. The samples were drawn from two sources: the first 160 participants of the ongoing ImmuneRACE study, and 1,200 or so subjects contributed by 6 global collaborators. The prospective study material was composed of cDNA or gDNA derived from T cells, B-cell-depleted T cells, or PBMCs.

Including the terminal cysteine and phenylalanine, the CDR3 comprises 12 residues. Left in the record is the CDR3 DNA by itself, 36 bases read in frame from the first base. Reading the germline V gene gives CDR1 SGHNT and CDR2 YENEEA. The germline ends are 7 bases apart after V is trimmed by 4 bases and J by 7 bases. Whole blood was collected in K2EDTA tubes by collaborating institutions according to the institutions' own protocols. Collaborator samples were shipped for TCRbeta analysis as frozen whole blood, isolated PBMCs, or DNA extracted from either sample type. The immunoSEQ Assay, a bias-controlled multiplex PCR, was used to amplify TCRbeta CDR3 regions from genomic DNA. The published analysis was carried out like this. Nucleated cell counts per sample were estimated from amplification of reference gene primers within the assay. To quantify the absolute abundance of each unique TCRbeta CDR3 rearrangement, sequence reads were collapsed and filtered. For each sample, productive Simpson clonality was calculated as the square root of Simpson's diversity index over productive rearrangements. The clones in this table, taken by TCRdb from immuneACCESS, are in-frame only. Not every clone is retained; where verified, under half of the shortfall comes from an unresolved V gene, and the cause of the rest is unknown. That table furnishes V, J and clone size, whereas the DNA furnished D and trimming. The sample has roughly 60,000 clones on record, 70% to 85% of them singletons. The ten largest make up less than 4.5% of the sample.

About this clone: Its recognized antigen is unknown. It has no much larger one-base neighbor in the sample; base qualities were not kept.

Beyond this particular receptor, the publication reports: How much clinical and demographic metadata was included differed by source and by participant, and the metadata was provided uncurated.

Sequencing input: peripheral blood. The sequence came from a man aged 60-69 years with acute or convalescent COVID-19. This receptor chain uses TRBV11-3 and TRBJ2-2, with an unclear D gene assignment. The CDR3 reads as follows: CASSSRNGELFF. The DNA is as follows: TGTGCCAGCAGCTCCCGTAACGGGGAGCTGTTTTTT. With the portions outside the CDR3 filled from the reference TRBV11-3 and TRBJ2-2 genes, the complete variable region becomes EAGVVQSPRYKIIEKKQPVAFWCNPISGHNTLYWYLQNLGQGPELLIRYENEEAVDDSQLPKDRFSAERLKGVDSTLKIQPAELGDSAVYLCASSSRNGELFFGEGSRLTVL.